This paragraph reports one T cell receptor (beta chain). Original data processing: Using reference gene primer amplification, nucleated cell counts were estimated. Here immunoSEQ multiplex PCR was the method, and the copy in TCRdb shows in-frame clones only, minus some. That table gives V, J and clone size, and the DNA gave D and trimming. The profile shows 120,000 to 150,000 clones, around 86% of them singletons. V lost 5 bases, J lost 2 bases, and 15 bases lay in between. Germline lookup yields CDR1 SGHTA and CDR2 FQGNSA. The length of the CDR3 is 15 residues. This sample was included in a study of blood T cell repertoires in COVID-19. Looking at the study overall: COVID-19 samples, acute and convalescent, were from the United States, Italy and Spain.

V gene TRBV7-2 combines with J gene TRBJ1-1; a possible D gene is TRBD1 (6 bases). Material for sequencing was peripheral blood. The sequence was collected from a man aged 50 to 59 who had recovered from COVID-19. The CDR3 sequence is CASSPNRVLNTEAFF. As DNA, the CDR3 is TGTGCCAGCAGCCCAAACAGGGTGCTCAACACTGAAGCTTTCTTT. The whole variable domain, filled in from reference TRBV7-2 and TRBJ1-1, reads GAGVSQSPSNKVTEKGKDVELRCDPISGHTALYWYRQSLGQGLEFLIYFQGNSAPDKSGLPSDRFSAERTGGSVSTLTIQRTQQEDSAVYLCASSPNRVLNTEAFFGQGTRLTVV.